Below, 21 T cell receptor beta chains from the same sample are listed, as sequenced in a study of T cell repertoires in cytomegalovirus infection. TCRdb independently ran MiXCR on the reads; one entry per CDR3 protein. Of around 740,000 distinct CDR3 sequences listed, approximately 34% are singletons. Sequencing was performed on PBMCs. The receptors derive from a human donor in good health (CMV status not recorded). Some clones in this sample may be carry-over from other donors' samples.

Details on this clonotype: A read error may account for a junction end that differs from germline. The chain joins TRBV7-2 to TRBJ1-2, with 7 bases fitting TRBD1. The CDR3 consists of 15 residues. Per germline, CDR1 SGHTA and CDR2 FQGNSA. CDR3 protein: CASSHRQGPRRGYPF. The CDR3 DNA is TGTGCCAGCAGCCACCGACAGGGACCGCGACGCGGCTACCCCTTC.

This clonotype was counted only a few times. The chain employs TRBV25-1 and TRBJ1-1; maybe TRBD1 (6 bases). From germline, CDR1 is MGHDK and CDR2 SYGVNS. The CDR3 runs 18 residues. V shed 3 bases and J shed 10 bases, with 30 bases lying between them. For the CDR3, the DNA is TGTGCCAGCAGTGAGGCCCCACTTCGTACAGGGCTGGGAAGGGGAGCTTTCTTT. It is translated as CASSEAPLRTGLGRGAFF.

The sample holds many counts of this clonotype. The rearrangement joins TRBV7-2 to TRBJ2-7, with TRBD1 identical over 12 bases. The CDR3 consists of 16 residues. V shed 3 bases and J 2 bases; nucleotides not matched to a gene: 5. Germline values: CDR1 SGHTA, CDR2 FQGNSA. The CDR3 region has the DNA TGTGCCAGCAGCTTGGGACAGGGGGCTGGGGCCTACGAGCAGTACTTC. Amino acids: CASSLGQGAGAYEQYF.

This clonotype has a handful of counts. A read error may explain this, as a much larger clone is one base away. The conserved closing phenylalanine or tryptophan is absent in this CDR3, likely reflecting a read error. The chain recombines TRBV7-2 with TRBJ2-6; no clear D gene. There are 15 residues in the CDR3. CDR1 is SGHTA and CDR2 is FQGNSA in the germline V gene. The germline V and J ends were trimmed by 8 bases and 3 bases, with 14 bases remaining between them. The CDR3 here is CASRTPASGANVLTL. DNA of the CDR3: TGTGCCAGCCGAACCCCCGCCAGTGGGGCCAACGTCCTGACTTTA.

Comment on this clonotype: Since a much larger clone is just one base distant, this may be a read error. The chain employs TRBV7-4 and TRBJ2-6, with D uncertain. CDR1 SGHVT and CDR2 SQSDAQ come from the germline V gene. V was trimmed by 10 bases and J by 0 bases, leaving 7 bases between them. The CDR3 contains 13 residues. CDR3 coding DNA: TGTGCCAACAGAACCTCTGGGGCCAACGTCCTGACTTTC. Protein sequence: CANRTSGANVLTF.

In this sample, this clonotype turned up a few times. The rearrangement uses TRBV25-1 and TRBJ2-5, with 15 bases fitting TRBD2. The CDR3 is 17 amino acids. After removal of 3 bases from V and 3 bases from J, the junction contained 5 bases not matched to a gene. CDR1 and CDR2 (germline): MGHDK, SYGVNS. The CDR3 protein is CASSDRTSGRGEETQYF. CDR3 bases: TGTGCCAGCAGTGACCGGACTAGCGGGAGGGGGGAAGAGACCCAGTACTTC.

The V call is TRBV11-2, the J call TRBJ1-2; D is unresolved. The germline V and J ends were trimmed by 1 base and 6 bases, with 15 bases remaining between them. Germline-derived CDR1 and CDR2 are SGHAT and FQNNGV. This CDR3 is 15 amino acids long. CDR3 in amino acids: CASSLGLPGSDGYTF. The CDR3 coding sequence is TGTGCCAGCAGCTTAGGGTTACCGGGTTCAGATGGCTACACCTTC.

V usage is TRBV4-1 and J usage is TRBJ2-7; 11 bases are shared with TRBD2. The CDR3 has 15 residues. Germline values: CDR1 MGHRA, CDR2 YSYEKL. V was clipped by 7 bases and J by 2 bases; unmatched bases: 7. CDR3 protein: CASTPTSGATYEQYF. The CDR3 DNA reads as TGCGCCAGCACCCCGACTAGCGGGGCAACCTACGAGCAGTACTTC.

The gene calls are TRBV24-1 and TRBJ2-3; D may match TRBD1 or TRBD2 (5 bases each). Germline V CDR1 and CDR2: KGHDR, SFDVKD. CDR3 length: 16 residues. The V and J ends lost 4 bases and 1 base respectively, with 14 bases between them. The CDR3 region has the DNA TGTGCCACCAGTGAAGAAAGGGGACCGGGCACAGATACGCAGTATTTT. Its protein is CATSEERGPGTDTQYF.

This chain uses TRBV5-8 with TRBJ1-2, with D possibly matching TRBD1 (6 bases). The V gene lost 0 bases and the J gene lost 5 bases, with 11 bases spanning the gap. Germline CDR1 reads SGHTS; CDR2 reads YDEGEE. This CDR3 contains 14 residues. DNA for the CDR3: TGTGCCAGCAGCTTGGGACAGGAAGGATATGGCTACACCTTC. Residues: CASSLGQEGYGYTF.

V is TRBV24-1 and J is TRBJ2-1; maybe TRBD2 (5 bases). Trimming removed 6 bases from V and 4 bases from J, with 15 bases in between. The CDR3 covers 15 residues. CDR1 KGHDR and CDR2 SFDVKD come from the germline V gene. The CDR3 DNA reads as TGTGCCACCAGTCAGGAGGCCCGGGATTACAATGAGCAGTTCTTC. Encoded protein: CATSQEARDYNEQFF.

This clonotype has a single count. This rearrangement joins TRBV2 to TRBJ2-7, with D unresolved. Trimming took 6 bases from V and 2 from J, leaving 17 bases between them. The CDR3 runs 15 residues. Germline loops: CDR1 SNHLY, CDR2 FYNNEI. The CDR3 is CASRVTASGTYEQYF. DNA for the CDR3: TGTGCCAGCAGAGTCACAGCGTCTGGAACCTACGAGCAGTACTTC.

This chain joins TRBV5-8 and TRBJ2-1; D is unclear. The CDR3 totals 17 residues. V dropped 2 bases and J dropped 0 bases, with 15 bases sitting between them. Germline V gene lookup returns CDR1 SGHTS and CDR2 YDEGEE. CDR3 protein: CASSFPKDWSSYNEQFF. In nucleotides, the CDR3 is TGTGCCAGCAGCTTCCCCAAAGACTGGAGCTCCTACAATGAGCAGTTCTTC.

The rearrangement joins TRBV12-3 or TRBV12-4 to TRBJ1-5, with D perhaps TRBD1 (6 bases). V was pared by 5 bases and J by 7 bases, with 18 bases between. The CDR3 has 15 residues. The CDR3 spells CASSRSLTGLQPQHF. CDR3 in DNA: TGTGCCAGCAGTCGGAGCCTGACAGGTTTGCAGCCCCAGCATTTT.

The sample holds many counts of this clonotype. This chain joins TRBV7-8 and TRBJ2-7, with no clear D. The CDR3 has 15 residues. Germline CDR1 and CDR2: SGHVS and FQNEAQ. Between the trimmed V and J ends, which lost 4 bases and 0 bases, there was a span of 13 bases. Here the CDR3 DNA reads TGTGCCAGCAGCTCCCCTTCCTCCAGCTCCTACGAGCAGTACTTC. Encoded protein: CASSSPSSSSYEQYF.

This clonotype appeared a few times. The chain carries TRBV27 and TRBJ2-2; no firm D call. The CDR3 is made up of 13 amino acids. Germline CDR1 MNHEY, CDR2 SMNVEV (reference sequence). V lost 3 bases to trimming and J lost 4 bases, with 6 bases between them. The CDR3 DNA follows: TGTGCCAGCAGTTTTACGGGCACCGGGGAGCTGTTTTTT. Its translation: CASSFTGTGELFF.

The chain joins TRBV27 to TRBJ2-1, with 7 nucleotides matching TRBD2. The CDR3 is 15 residues long. Germline CDR1 and CDR2: MNHEY and SMNVEV (reference sequence). V lost 5 bases and J lost 2; bases outside the gene matches: 6. For the CDR3, the DNA is TGTGCCAGCAGTCAACTAGCGATTCCCTACAATGAGCAGTTCTTC. Protein product: CASSQLAIPYNEQFF.

The chain recombines TRBV12-3 or TRBV12-4 with TRBJ2-1, with 12 positions matching TRBD2. The CDR3 sequence is 19 residues long. The ends lost 5 bases at V and 0 bases at J; junction bases unmatched: 11. CDR3 nucleotide sequence: TGTGCCAGCAGTCCGGGGACTAGCGGGTACACTAGCTCCTACAATGAGCAGTTCTTC. It codes for CASSPGTSGYTSSYNEQFF.

Here the CDR3 DNA reads TGCAGCGTATCGGACAGGGGGAGCAATCAGCCCCAGCATTTT. It codes for CSVSDRGSNQPQHF. The V and J genes are TRBV29-1 and TRBJ1-5; 10 bases fit TRBD1. There are 14 residues in the CDR3. Germline V lookup: CDR1 SQVTM, CDR2 ANQGSEA. Unmatched junction bases numbered 3, after V lost 6 bases and J lost 1 base.

The V gene is TRBV7-2, the J gene TRBJ2-5; TRBD2 might be the D (5 bases). CDR3 size: 17 residues. V was trimmed by 2 bases and J by 3 bases, leaving 19 bases between them. Germline CDR1 is SGHTA and CDR2 is FQGNSA. CDR3 nucleotide sequence: TGTGCCAGCAGCTTAATTTTGGCGTCCGCCGGGAAAGAGACCCAGTACTTC. Residues: CASSLILASAGKETQYF. Full variable domain (remainder filled in from reference TRBV7-2 and TRBJ2-5): GAGVSQSPSNKVTEKGKDVELRCDPISGHTALYWYRQSLGQGLEFLIYFQGNSAPDKSGLPSDRFSAERTGGSVSTLTIQRTQQEDSAVYLCASSLILASAGKETQYFGPGTRLLVL.

This clonotype was detected many times. The J gene is TRBJ1-1, the V gene TRBV7-2; the D gene is possibly TRBD1 (6 bases). V gave up 3 bases and J gave up 7 bases, with 12 bases separating them. The CDR3 has 13 amino acids. Germline CDR1 is SGHTA and CDR2 is FQGNSA. CDR3 protein: CASSLDRQREAFF. The CDR3 coding sequence is TGTGCCAGCAGCTTGGACAGACAGCGTGAAGCTTTCTTT.